Listed here are 19 T cell receptor beta chains from one sample, sequenced in a study of T-cell reconstitution after alpha-beta-depleted transplantation in children. Unique molecular identifiers were incorporated into the prepared TCRbeta library. Each CDR3 protein is one row after TCRdb ran MiXCR on the PCR reads. The sample lists more than 500,000 distinct CDR3 sequences, roughly 11% seen once, with around 15% in the top ten. Specimen: PBMCs, mostly from graft donor cells, collected 180 days after TCRalphabeta/CD19-depleted stem cell transplant. These receptors all stem from a female patient under 10 years old who had a stem cell transplant for aplastic anemia, so the T cells may come from the graft donor.

This clonotype was seen only a few times. The chain couples TRBV15 to TRBJ1-5, with 7 nucleotides matching TRBD1. CDR3 length equals 14 residues. The germline gives CDR1 LNHNV, CDR2 YYDKDF (reference sequence). J lost 3 bases, V lost 5 bases, and 4 bases had no gene match. The CDR3 DNA sequence: TGTGCCACCAGCGCAGGGGGTTCCAATCAGCCCCAGCATTTT. This gives the protein CATSAGGSNQPQHF.

This clonotype was counted many times. The chain uses TRBV20-1 and TRBJ1-1, with a possible D match to TRBD1 (5 bases). Germline lookup yields CDR1 DFQATT and CDR2 SNEGSKA (reference sequence). The CDR3 spans 14 residues. Trimming left V 0 bases short and J 0 bases short, with 8 bases between. The CDR3: CSARDGGVNTEAFF. The CDR3 region has the DNA TGCAGTGCTAGAGACGGAGGGGTGAACACTGAAGCTTTCTTT.

This clonotype was counted between two and nine times. This chain connects TRBV29-1 to TRBJ2-1, with D unclear. The CDR3 covers 12 residues. The V gene lost 7 bases and the J gene lost 5 bases, with 12 bases spanning the gap. Per the germline V gene, CDR1 is SQVTM and CDR2 is ANQGSEA. The CDR3 DNA is TGCAGCGGGAACTACCTAAACAATGAGCAGTTCTTC. The encoded protein is CSGNYLNNEQFF.

The chain joins TRBV14 to TRBJ1-2; TRBD1 matches at 7 bases. This CDR3 has 16 residues. Losses at the gene ends were 4 bases for V and 2 bases for J; bases not matched to a gene: 10. Germline CDR1 is SGHDN and CDR2 is FVKESK. CDR3 nucleotides: TGTGCCAGCAGCCTTTACTTCGACAGGGAGAACTATGGCTACACCTTC. It yields the protein CASSLYFDRENYGYTF.

There are a few counts of this clonotype. V gene TRBV18 combines with J gene TRBJ2-1; D is undetermined. Per the germline V gene, CDR1 is KGHSH and CDR2 is LQKENI. V lost 1 base to trimming and J lost 8 bases, with 18 bases between them. The CDR3 contains 16 residues. This CDR3 reads CASSPRAACLFHEQFF. Here the CDR3 DNA reads TGTGCCAGCTCACCACGGGCGGCGTGCCTGTTCCATGAGCAGTTCTTC.

As to this clonotype: One end of the junction varies from germline; a read error may be responsible. This chain joins TRBV4-1 and TRBJ2-4, with a weak D call TRBD2 (6 bases). The CDR3 consists of 16 residues. Germline lookup yields CDR1 MGHRA and CDR2 YSYEKL. DNA of the CDR3: TGCGCCAGCAGCCATGTAGCGGTCCGGGCCAAAAACAGTCAGTACTTC. It specifies CASSHVAVRAKNSQYF.

This clonotype was seen many times. V usage is TRBV20-1 and J usage is TRBJ2-7; D gene uncertain. V was clipped by 0 bases and J by 2 bases, with 5 bases between them. The CDR3 is made up of 12 amino acids. Germline CDR1 and CDR2: DFQATT and SNEGSKA (reference sequence). CDR3 loop: CSARDPPYEQYF. CDR3 DNA sequence: TGCAGTGCTAGAGACCCCCCCTACGAGCAGTACTTC.

This chain connects TRBV7-2 to TRBJ2-1; TRBD2 agrees at 7 bases. The CDR3 covers 16 residues. Trimming took 2 bases from V and 7 from J; bases not matched to a gene: 11. CDR1 is SGHTA, CDR2 FQGNSA, per germline. The CDR3 region has the DNA TGTGCCAGCAGCTTACTACCTGTATGGGAGGGTAATGAGCAGTTCTTC. This sequence encodes CASSLLPVWEGNEQFF.

The rearrangement links TRBV29-1 to TRBJ2-7; 10 bases align to TRBD1. Germline V lookup: CDR1 SQVTM, CDR2 ANQGSEA. V was pared by 7 bases and J by 7 bases, with 16 bases of the junction left unmatched. This CDR3 spans 15 amino acids. CDR3 residues: CSAQPDRGLGGEQYF. CDR3 sequence (DNA): TGCAGCGCTCAACCCGACAGGGGGCTCGGGGGGGAGCAGTACTTC.

This clonotype showed up just a few times. The CDR3 spells CSQWQGANTEAFF. CDR3 DNA sequence: TGCAGCCAGTGGCAGGGTGCGAACACTGAAGCTTTCTTT. This sequence joins TRBV29-1 and TRBJ1-1, with TRBD1 as a possible D gene (5 bases). The CDR3 extends over 13 amino acids. Germline assignment: CDR1 SQVTM and CDR2 ANQGSEA. The ends were cut back, 8 bases at V and 1 base at J, with 14 bases in the middle.

The V and J genes are TRBV2 and TRBJ2-1, with 11 bases aligning to TRBD2. Losses at the gene ends were 2 bases for V and 4 bases for J; bases not matched to a gene: 4. Germline V gene lookup returns CDR1 SNHLY and CDR2 FYNNEI. This CDR3 is 16 amino acids long. The CDR3 loop is CASSEWLAGGYNEQFF. The DNA for the CDR3 is TGTGCCAGCAGTGAATGGCTAGCGGGAGGTTACAATGAGCAGTTCTTC.

The chain couples TRBV6-2 or TRBV6-3 to TRBJ2-7; TRBD2 aligns across 8 bases. Losses at the gene ends were 5 bases for V and 3 bases for J; bases not matched to a gene: 6. The CDR3 spans 14 residues. The germline V gene has CDR1 MNHEY and CDR2 SVGEGT. The CDR3 spells CASSTSGSLYEQYF. The CDR3 DNA sequence: TGTGCCAGCAGTACCAGCGGGAGTCTCTACGAGCAGTACTTC.

The CDR3 coding sequence is TGTGCCAGCAGCTTAGCGTTGCCAGGAGCCAAAAACATTCAGTACTTC. Translation gives CASSLALPGAKNIQYF. The V gene is TRBV7-2, the J gene TRBJ2-4; no firm D call. The V gene's germline CDR1 is SGHTA and CDR2 FQGNSA. The CDR3 runs to 16 residues. V dropped 0 bases and J dropped 0 bases, with 9 bases sitting between them.

A word on this clonotype: One end of the junction does not line up with germline, which may come from a read error. The rearrangement links TRBV7-9 to TRBJ2-3; 8 positions match TRBD2. The CDR3 covers 17 residues. Per germline, CDR1 SEHNR and CDR2 FQNEAQ (reference sequence). This CDR3 is CASSPPPRGRSKDTQYF. In DNA form, the CDR3 reads TGTGCCAGCAGCCCCCCCCCGCGCGGGAGGAGCAAAGATACGCAGTATTTT.

The CDR3 loop reads CASSSQGQARNQPQHF. In DNA, the CDR3 is TGTGCCAGCAGTTCCCAGGGACAAGCACGAAATCAGCCCCAGCATTTT. The J gene is TRBJ1-5, the V gene TRBV6-2 or TRBV6-3; TRBD1 might be the D (6 bases). The CDR3 runs 16 residues. Germline CDR1 MNHEY, CDR2 SVGEGT. V lost 4 bases and J 4 bases, leaving 17 bases between the germline ends.

There are a few counts of this clonotype. This chain links TRBV6-2 or TRBV6-3 with TRBJ2-7; 8 bases line up with TRBD2. CDR1 and CDR2 (germline): MNHEY, SVGEGT. The CDR3 extends over 16 amino acids. V was clipped by 6 bases and J by 7 bases; unmatched bases: 17. The CDR3 spells CASSRPLAAHLGEQYV. In nucleotides, the CDR3 is TGTGCCAGCAGCCGCCCACTAGCGGCCCACCTGGGGGAGCAGTACGTC.

The chain couples TRBV27 to TRBJ1-5; D remains unclear. The germline gives CDR1 MNHEY, CDR2 SMNVEV (reference sequence). The CDR3 contains 18 residues. With 4 bases removed from V and 1 base from J, the gap between germline ends came to 20 bases. CDR3 region: CASSSTSRTVWSNQPQHF. The CDR3 DNA reads as TGTGCCAGCAGTTCCACCTCTAGGACGGTCTGGAGCAATCAGCCCCAGCATTTT.

This clonotype was seen only a few times. The chain uses TRBV4-2 and TRBJ2-2; possible D gene TRBD1, 6 bases. The CDR3 runs 14 residues. Deletions cut 5 bases from V and 5 bases from J, with 12 bases between. CDR1 and CDR2 from the germline V gene are LGHNA and YNFKEQ. In nucleotides, the CDR3 is TGTGCCAGCAGCACACAGGGTAGGACCGGGGAGCTGTTTTTT. Protein product: CASSTQGRTGELFF.

This clonotype was seen repeatedly, ten times or more. This CDR3 reads CASSLGVSGEQYV. The CDR3 coding sequence is TGTGCCAGCAGTTTAGGGGTAAGCGGTGAGCAGTACGTC. The chain carries TRBV12-3 or TRBV12-4 and TRBJ2-7; maybe TRBD2 (5 bases). This CDR3 contains 13 residues. The V gene lost 1 base and the J gene lost 7 bases, with 11 bases spanning the gap.